These 31 T cell receptor beta chains came from one sample sequenced in a study of T-cell reconstitution after alpha-beta-depleted transplantation in children. Preparing the TCRbeta library involved the use of unique molecular identifiers. MiXCR, applied by TCRdb to the PCR reads, yields one record per CDR3 protein. The repertoire holds about 100,000 distinct CDR3 sequences, with 6% to 9% as singletons. Sequenced here: PBMCs, sampled before TCRalphabeta/CD19-depleted stem cell transplant. The source is a boy aged 2 to 10 with acute lymphoblastic leukemia, due to receive a stem cell transplant.

The V gene is TRBV11-2, the J gene TRBJ1-2, with unresolved D. The CDR3 consists of 13 residues. Germline CDR1 reads SGHAT; CDR2 reads FQNNGV. The V end lost 5 bases, the J end lost 5 bases, and 12 bases lay between the germline ends. CDR3 nucleotides: TGTGCCAGCAGCCGATCGACCAATTATGGCTACACCTTC. Translating gives CASSRSTNYGYTF.

This clonotype has ten or more counts. The chain recombines TRBV5-1 with TRBJ2-5; D possibly corresponds to TRBD2 (6 bases). The germline V gene has CDR1 SGHRS and CDR2 YFSETQ. The CDR3 runs to 13 residues. Trimming pared 4 bases from V and 6 bases from J, leaving 13 bases between. The CDR3 DNA reads TGCGCCAGCAGCGGGGGACTCATCCAGACCCAGTACTTC. It yields the protein CASSGGLIQTQYF.

This clonotype was counted many times. The V gene is TRBV12-3 or TRBV12-4, the J gene TRBJ2-5; TRBD2 might be the D (5 bases). CDR3 size: 15 residues. With 2 bases removed from V and 1 base from J, the gap between germline ends came to 11 bases. The CDR3 DNA sequence: TGTGCCAGCAGTTTATTCTCTAGCCCCCAAGAGACCCAGTACTTC. Amino acids: CASSLFSSPQETQYF.

This clonotype has at least ten counts. The gene calls are TRBV6-6 and TRBJ1-5; the D is unclear. The CDR3 runs 12 residues. V was shortened by 0 bases and J by 7 bases, with 4 bases between the two germline ends. CDR1 is MNHNY and CDR2 is SVGAGI in the germline V gene (reference sequence). In DNA form, the CDR3 reads TGTGCCAGCAGTTACTCGAGACAGCCCCAGCATTTT. This translates into CASSYSRQPQHF.

The chain couples TRBV6-5 to TRBJ1-1; 8 bases are a match to TRBD1. The CDR3 has 14 residues. V shed 2 bases, J shed 4 bases, and the junction held 3 bases outside the gene matches. The germline gives CDR1 MNHEY, CDR2 SVGAGI. The CDR3 is CASSYLTGGTEAFF. CDR3 DNA sequence: TGTGCCAGCAGTTACCTCACAGGGGGCACTGAAGCTTTCTTT.

The genes are TRBV6-2 or TRBV6-3 and TRBJ1-1, with TRBD1 as a possible D gene (5 bases). This CDR3 spans 17 amino acids. Germline values: CDR1 MNHEY, CDR2 SVGEGT. Trimming removed 7 bases at V and 5 bases at J, with 26 bases between. Written as DNA, the CDR3 is TGTGCCAGCAACCCCTTAGTATTGAGGGGCGGTAGGACTGAAGCTTTCTTT. Amino acid sequence: CASNPLVLRGGRTEAFF.

The sample holds a few counts of this clonotype. This chain joins TRBV2 and TRBJ2-6, with 7 positions matching TRBD2. The V gene's germline CDR1 is SNHLY and CDR2 FYNNEI. V shed 6 bases and J 0 bases; nucleotides not matched to a gene: 8. The CDR3 has 17 residues. CDR3 DNA: TGTGCCAGCAGGGTGGGGGAGGGGTCCTCTGGGGCCAACGTCCTGACTTTC. Translating gives CASRVGEGSSGANVLTF.

The J gene is TRBJ2-7, the V gene TRBV2; D not certain. Between the trimmed V and J ends, which lost 9 bases and 3 bases, there was a span of 6 bases. The germline V gene encodes CDR1 SNHLY and CDR2 FYNNEI. The CDR3 runs 10 residues. The CDR3 sequence: CASKNYEQYF. CDR3 DNA: TGTGCCAGTAAAAACTACGAGCAGTACTTC.

This clonotype was counted between two and nine times. One end of the junction fails to match germline, which may point to a read error. The V and J genes are TRBV20-1 and TRBJ2-3; perhaps TRBD2 as D (7 bases). The CDR3 extends over 14 amino acids. Germline CDR1 and CDR2: DFQATT and SNEGSKA (reference sequence). CDR3 residues: CSSRPGGQTDTQYF. The CDR3 DNA reads as TGCAGTTCTAGGCCCGGGGGGCAGACAGATACGCAGTATTTT.

This clonotype was seen ten or more times. The chain employs TRBV11-2 and TRBJ1-5; the match to TRBD1 covers 7 bases. Per the germline V gene, CDR1 is SGHAT and CDR2 is FQNNGV. The CDR3 is 15 amino acids. The V gene end was trimmed by 5 bases and the J gene end by 3 bases; junction bases not matched to a gene: 7. CDR3 sequence reads: CASSPGTVFNQPQHF. CDR3 bases: TGTGCCAGCAGCCCGGGGACAGTTTTCAATCAGCCCCAGCATTTT.

Only a few counts were recorded for this clonotype. V is TRBV7-8 and J is TRBJ2-7, with D maybe TRBD2 (5 bases). Trimming pared 6 bases from V and 0 bases from J, leaving 21 bases between. The germline gives CDR1 SGHVS, CDR2 FQNEAQ. This CDR3 is built from 17 residues. The CDR3 is CASRLMGRGLGSYEQYF. CDR3 DNA: TGTGCCAGCAGACTTATGGGGAGAGGGTTGGGCTCCTACGAGCAGTACTTC.

The rearrangement uses TRBV9 and TRBJ2-3, with D hard to call. Looked up from germline, CDR1 is SGDLS and CDR2 is YYNGEE. There are 12 residues in the CDR3. Trimming stripped 3 bases from V and 7 bases from J, with 9 bases between. The CDR3 region has the DNA TGTGCCAGCAGCGAATACACGAATACGCAGTATTTT. Translating gives CASSEYTNTQYF. The whole variable domain, remainder taken from reference TRBV9 and TRBJ2-3, is DSGVTQTPKHLITATGQRVTLRCSPRSGDLSVYWYQQSLDQGLQFLIQYYNGEERAKGNILERFSAQQFPDLHSELNLSSLELGDSALYFCASSEYTNTQYFGPGTRLTVL.

This clonotype was observed at least ten times. The J gene is TRBJ2-7, the V gene TRBV7-2; possibly TRBD1 or TRBD2 for D (5 bases each). CDR3 length: 15 amino acids. Germline V gives CDR1 SGHTA, CDR2 FQGNSA. Trimming stripped 1 base from V and 2 bases from J, with 12 bases between. CDR3 in DNA: TGTGCCAGCAGCTTAGAGCCGGGACGGCCCTACGAGCAGTACTTC. Amino acids: CASSLEPGRPYEQYF. The variable domain in full, completed from reference TRBV7-2 and TRBJ2-7, reads GAGVSQSPSNKVTEKGKDVELRCDPISGHTALYWYRQSLGQGLEFLIYFQGNSAPDKSGLPSDRFSAERTGGSVSTLTIQRTQQEDSAVYLCASSLEPGRPYEQYFGPGTRLTVT.

This clonotype was counted between two and nine times. The chain employs TRBV4-3 and TRBJ2-5; either TRBD1 or TRBD2 may supply D (5 bases each). Germline V CDR1 and CDR2: LGHNA, YSLEER. V gave up 1 base and J gave up 5 bases, with 14 bases separating them. The CDR3 contains 15 residues. The CDR3 is CASSQGSGAGETQYF. CDR3 DNA: TGCGCCAGCAGCCAAGGATCCGGGGCCGGGGAGACCCAGTACTTC.

As to this clonotype: One end of the junction does not line up with germline, which may come from a read error. The chain couples TRBV5-1 to TRBJ2-7; D might be TRBD1 (6 bases). The CDR3 sequence is 13 residues long. Germline CDR1 reads SGHRS; CDR2 reads YFSETQ. The CDR3 protein is CRLSRQVPQEQYF. Written as DNA, the CDR3 is TGTAGGTTATCCAGACAGGTTCCTCAGGAGCAGTACTTC.

Comment on this clonotype: The junction and the germline gene differ at one end; a read error may be behind it. The V call is TRBV2, the J call TRBJ2-6, with D perhaps TRBD1 or TRBD2 (5 bases each). Germline CDR1 and CDR2: SNHLY and FYNNEI. The CDR3 is 18 amino acids. CDR3 loop: CTSSSKTGRSSGANVLTF. Here the CDR3 DNA reads TGTACCAGCAGCTCTAAAACGGGACGGTCCTCTGGGGCCAACGTCCTGACTTTC.

Turning to this clonotype: This could be a read error, since a much larger clone is one nucleotide away. This chain connects TRBV2 to TRBJ1-1; a weak D match, TRBD1 (5 bases). Germline V CDR1 and CDR2: SNHLY, FYNNEI. CDR3 length: 13 residues. The ends were cut back, 4 bases at V and 1 base at J, with 7 bases in the middle. CDR3 nucleotides: TGTGCCAGCAGTGGACAGTCGAACACTGAAGCTTTCTTT. It translates to CASSGQSNTEAFF.

This clonotype was found many times. CDR3 loop: CSVDRLGRGPVETQYF. The CDR3 bases are TGCAGCGTTGATCGGTTGGGCAGGGGGCCTGTAGAGACCCAGTACTTC. The chain links TRBV29-1 to TRBJ2-5; 8 bases agree with TRBD1. The CDR3 has 16 residues. Germline-derived CDR1 and CDR2 are SQVTM and ANQGSEA. Unmatched junction bases numbered 13, after V lost 3 bases and J lost 4 bases.

In DNA, the CDR3 is TGTGCCAGCAGTTATCGACTAGCGGAGAAAAACATTCAGTACTTC. It translates to CASSYRLAEKNIQYF. The chain uses TRBV2 and TRBJ2-4; 9 bases are a match to TRBD2. Germline CDR1 reads SNHLY; CDR2 reads FYNNEI. V shed 5 bases and J 4 bases; nucleotides not matched to a gene: 6. The CDR3 extends over 15 amino acids.

The J gene is TRBJ1-4, the V gene TRBV3-1, with D uncertain. Germline loops: CDR1 LGHDT, CDR2 YNNKEL (reference sequence). The V gene lost 0 bases and the J gene lost 13 bases, with 15 bases spanning the gap. The CDR3 spans 14 residues. CDR3 protein: CASSQEERAIRLFF. The CDR3 nucleotides are TGTGCCAGCAGCCAAGAGGAACGGGCTATCCGACTGTTTTTT.

The chain couples TRBV5-1 to TRBJ2-5; possibly TRBD1 or TRBD2 for D (5 bases each). CDR1 is SGHRS, CDR2 YFSETQ, per germline. Trimming pared 7 bases from V and 2 bases from J, leaving 12 bases between. The CDR3 is made up of 13 amino acids. CDR3 residues: CASRPGPQETQYF. The CDR3 DNA reads as TGCGCCAGCCGACCGGGACCACAAGAGACCCAGTACTTC.

This clonotype is labeled as medium-sized (0.01 to 0.1%). The chain combines TRBV6-2 or TRBV6-3 with TRBJ2-7; D might be TRBD1 (5 bases). Trimming took 2 bases from V and 5 from J, leaving 10 bases between them. CDR3 length: 13 amino acids. The germline V gene has CDR1 MNHEY and CDR2 SVGEGT. The CDR3 sequence is CASSYQGWNEQYF. In nucleotides, the CDR3 is TGTGCCAGCAGTTACCAGGGTTGGAACGAGCAGTACTTC.

The rearrangement links TRBV7-2 to TRBJ2-5, with a possible D match to TRBD2 (6 bases). CDR1 is SGHTA and CDR2 is FQGNSA in the germline V gene. The ends were cut back, 1 base at V and 1 base at J, with 10 bases in the middle. The CDR3 length is 15 residues. In DNA form, the CDR3 reads TGTGCCAGCAGCTTAGTCGCGGGGTTCCAAGAGACCCAGTACTTC. Protein sequence: CASSLVAGFQETQYF.

There are a few counts of this clonotype. The chain is built from TRBV19 and TRBJ1-5; TRBD1 aligns across 7 bases. V lost 8 bases, J lost 5 bases, and 3 bases stayed unmatched. CDR1 is LNHDA, CDR2 SQIVND, per germline (reference sequence). The CDR3 consists of 12 residues. The CDR3 here is CASETGDQPQHF. The CDR3 nucleotides are TGTGCCAGTGAAACAGGGGATCAGCCCCAGCATTTT.

For this clonotype: Likely a read error: the CDR3 ends without its conserved phenylalanine or tryptophan. CDR3 DNA: TGTGCCAGCAGCCCAGAGGGGGACAGGTCCTACTATGGCTACACCTCC. It codes for CASSPEGDRSYYGYTS. V gene TRBV6-1 combines with J gene TRBJ1-2; 8 bases match TRBD1. V shed 6 bases, J shed 3 bases, and the junction held 12 bases outside the gene matches. The V gene's germline CDR1 is MNHNS and CDR2 SASEGT. The CDR3 runs to 16 residues.

This clonotype has a count of ten or more. The junction departs from the called germline gene at one end, perhaps through a read error. The chain recombines TRBV7-9 with TRBJ2-2; D ambiguous. There are 15 residues in the CDR3. Germline values: CDR1 SEHNR, CDR2 FQNEAQ (reference sequence). This CDR3 is CASSLEHYLTGELFF. As DNA, the CDR3 is TGTGCAAGCAGCTTAGAACACTACCTGACCGGGGAGCTGTTTTTT.

This clonotype appeared many times. The rearrangement uses TRBV5-1 and TRBJ2-1, with D tentatively TRBD1 (7 bases). Deletions cut 4 bases from V and 8 bases from J, with 16 bases between. The CDR3 is made up of 14 amino acids. The germline gives CDR1 SGHRS, CDR2 YFSETQ. This CDR3 reads CASSPGGGKDEQFF. CDR3 in DNA: TGCGCCAGCAGCCCTGGAGGGGGCAAAGATGAGCAGTTCTTC.

This clonotype was observed many times. The genes are TRBV12-3 or TRBV12-4 and TRBJ2-3; D is possibly TRBD2 (6 bases). This CDR3 is built from 13 residues. The V end was cut by 8 bases, the J end by 0 bases, with 9 bases between. As DNA, the CDR3 is TGTGCCAGCGTGGAGGGTAGCACAGATACGCAGTATTTT. Its translation: CASVEGSTDTQYF.

A few counts support this clonotype. The chain couples TRBV27 to TRBJ2-5; TRBD1 matches 11 bases. Trimming removed 2 bases from V and 1 base from J; junction bases left unmatched: 0. Germline V lookup: CDR1 MNHEY, CDR2 SMNVEV (reference sequence). This CDR3 spans 15 amino acids. In DNA, the CDR3 is TGTGCCAGCAGTTTAGGGACAGGGGGCCAAGAGACCCAGTACTTC. This sequence encodes CASSLGTGGQETQYF.

This clonotype was seen a few times. V is TRBV12-3 or TRBV12-4 and J is TRBJ2-5; D not certain. V was trimmed by 7 bases and J by 0 bases, leaving 12 bases between them. The CDR3 runs 14 residues. CDR3 DNA sequence: TGTGCCAGCACCCGATCCGGGTACCAAGAGACCCAGTACTTC. It translates to CASTRSGYQETQYF.

This clonotype was picked up a small number of times. V usage is TRBV7-9 and J usage is TRBJ2-1; D is unresolved. V lost 0 bases and J 10 bases, leaving 7 bases between the germline ends. Per the germline V gene, CDR1 is SEHNR and CDR2 is FQNEAQ (reference sequence). This CDR3 has 12 residues. This CDR3 reads CASSLASREQFF. The CDR3 nucleotides read TGTGCCAGCAGCTTAGCGTCGCGGGAGCAGTTCTTC.